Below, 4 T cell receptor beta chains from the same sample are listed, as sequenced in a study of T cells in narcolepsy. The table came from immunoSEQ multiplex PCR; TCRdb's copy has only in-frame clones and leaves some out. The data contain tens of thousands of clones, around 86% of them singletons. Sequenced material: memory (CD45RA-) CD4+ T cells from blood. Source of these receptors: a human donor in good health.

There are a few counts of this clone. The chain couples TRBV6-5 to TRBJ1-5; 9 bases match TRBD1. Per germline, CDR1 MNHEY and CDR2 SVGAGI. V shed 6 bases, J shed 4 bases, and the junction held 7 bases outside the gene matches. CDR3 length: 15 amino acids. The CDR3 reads CASSPQGARNQPQHF. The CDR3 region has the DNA TGTGCCAGCAGCCCACAGGGGGCTCGGAATCAGCCCCAGCATTTT.

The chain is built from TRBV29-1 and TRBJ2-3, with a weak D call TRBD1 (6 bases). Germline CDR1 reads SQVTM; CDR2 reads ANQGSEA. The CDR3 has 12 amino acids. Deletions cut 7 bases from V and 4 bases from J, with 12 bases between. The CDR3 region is CSALTGSDTQYF. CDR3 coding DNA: TGCAGCGCCTTGACAGGTTCAGATACGCAGTATTTT.

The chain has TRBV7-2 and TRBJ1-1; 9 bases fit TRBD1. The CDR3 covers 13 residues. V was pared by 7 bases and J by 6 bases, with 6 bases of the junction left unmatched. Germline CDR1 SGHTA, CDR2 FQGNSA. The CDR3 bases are TGTGCCAGCACCCTGCGACAGGGGGCTGAAGCTTTCTTT. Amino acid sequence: CASTLRQGAEAFF.

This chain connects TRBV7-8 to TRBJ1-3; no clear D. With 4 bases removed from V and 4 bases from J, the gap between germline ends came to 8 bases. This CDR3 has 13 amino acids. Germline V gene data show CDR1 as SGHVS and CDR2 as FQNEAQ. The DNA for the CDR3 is TGTGCCAGCAGCTCCGAGGTGGGAAACACCATATATTTT. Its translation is CASSSEVGNTIYF.